This T cell receptor beta chain was captured in a study of shared clonotypes between healthy human individuals. Study-wide background: Serving as donors were two women and a few men, whose ages spanned 18 to 49. Each donor's CD8 memory used one plate, CD8 naive two, each CD4 subset three. General study points: A reduction in generation probabilities was seen for non-shared clonotypes relative to those shared by all four donors.

Profiling relied on immunoSEQ multiplex PCR, and the TCRdb table lists in-frame clones only, not all of them. The table shows approximately 2.4 million clones, with 90% to 96% occurring only once. In regard to this clone: Its antigen is unidentified. This CDR3 is also generated by other DNA sequences in the sample.

CDR1 and CDR2 (germline): SGHNT, YYREEE (reference sequence). Deletions cut 0 bases from V and 4 bases from J, with 5 bases between. The CDR3 runs to 13 residues. Sequenced input: naive CD4+ T cells sorted from blood. The subset was: CD45RA+ positively selected. The clonotype originates from a man aged 18 to 30 in good health. The V gene is TRBV5-4, the J gene TRBJ1-3, with D unresolved. CDR3 sequence: CASSLGQGNTIYF. As DNA, the CDR3 is TGTGCCAGCAGCTTGGGACAAGGAAACACCATATATTTT.